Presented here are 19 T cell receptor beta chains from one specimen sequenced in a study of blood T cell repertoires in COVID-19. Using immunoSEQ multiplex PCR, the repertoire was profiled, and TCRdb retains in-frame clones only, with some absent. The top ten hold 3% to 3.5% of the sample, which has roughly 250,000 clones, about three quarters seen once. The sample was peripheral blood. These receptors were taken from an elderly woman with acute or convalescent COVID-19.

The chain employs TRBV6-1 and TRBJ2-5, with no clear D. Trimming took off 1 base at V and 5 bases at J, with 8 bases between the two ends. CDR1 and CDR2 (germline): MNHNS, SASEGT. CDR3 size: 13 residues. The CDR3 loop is CASSEGLWETQYF. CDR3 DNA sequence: TGTGCCAGCAGTGAAGGGCTTTGGGAGACCCAGTACTTC.

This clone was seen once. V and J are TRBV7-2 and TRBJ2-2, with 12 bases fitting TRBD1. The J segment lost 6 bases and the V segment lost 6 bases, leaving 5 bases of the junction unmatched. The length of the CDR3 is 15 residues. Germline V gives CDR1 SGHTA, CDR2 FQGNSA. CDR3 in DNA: TGTGCCAGCAGGCCGGGACAGGGGGCATCCGGGGAGCTGTTTTTT. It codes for CASRPGQGASGELFF.

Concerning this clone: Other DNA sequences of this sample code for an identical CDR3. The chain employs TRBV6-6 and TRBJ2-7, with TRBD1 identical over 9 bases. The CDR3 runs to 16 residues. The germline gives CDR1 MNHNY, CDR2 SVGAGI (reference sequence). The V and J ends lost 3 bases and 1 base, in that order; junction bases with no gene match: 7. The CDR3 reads CASSYSGQGSSYEQYF. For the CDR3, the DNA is TGTGCCAGCAGTTATTCGGGACAGGGAAGTTCCTACGAGCAGTACTTC.

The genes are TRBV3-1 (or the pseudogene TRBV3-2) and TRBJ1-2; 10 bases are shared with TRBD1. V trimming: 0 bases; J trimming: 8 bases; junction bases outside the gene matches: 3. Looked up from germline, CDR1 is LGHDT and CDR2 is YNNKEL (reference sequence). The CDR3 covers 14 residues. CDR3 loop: CASSQDPDRGGYTF. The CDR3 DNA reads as TGTGCCAGCAGCCAAGATCCGGACAGGGGGGGCTACACCTTC.

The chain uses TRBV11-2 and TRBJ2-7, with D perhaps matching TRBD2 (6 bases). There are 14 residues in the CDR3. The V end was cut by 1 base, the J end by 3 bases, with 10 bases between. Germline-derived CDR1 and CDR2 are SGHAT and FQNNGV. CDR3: CASSLVSGHYEQYF. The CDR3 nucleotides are TGTGCCAGCAGCTTAGTTAGCGGCCACTACGAGCAGTACTTC.

CDR3 bases: TGTGCCAGTAGTTCGACTAGGAGCTCCTACAATGAGCAGTTCTTC. Protein: CASSSTRSSYNEQFF. V gene TRBV19 combines with J gene TRBJ2-1; TRBD2 might be the D (6 bases). The CDR3 length is 15 residues. Germline V gene lookup returns CDR1 LNHDA and CDR2 SQIVND (reference sequence). The V end was cut by 5 bases, the J end by 0 bases, with 11 bases between.

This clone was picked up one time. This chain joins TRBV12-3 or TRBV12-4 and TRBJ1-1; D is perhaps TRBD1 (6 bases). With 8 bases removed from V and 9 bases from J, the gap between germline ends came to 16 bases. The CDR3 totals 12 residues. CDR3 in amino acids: CASLGATLKAFF. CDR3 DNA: TGTGCCAGCCTGGGGGCCACTTTGAAAGCTTTCTTT.

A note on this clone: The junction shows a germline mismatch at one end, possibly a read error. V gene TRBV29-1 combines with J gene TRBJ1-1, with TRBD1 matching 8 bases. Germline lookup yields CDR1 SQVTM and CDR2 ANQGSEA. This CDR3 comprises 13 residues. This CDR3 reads CSVEGQGFPEAFF. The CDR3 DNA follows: TGCAGCGTGGAAGGACAGGGATTTCCTGAAGCTTTCTTT.

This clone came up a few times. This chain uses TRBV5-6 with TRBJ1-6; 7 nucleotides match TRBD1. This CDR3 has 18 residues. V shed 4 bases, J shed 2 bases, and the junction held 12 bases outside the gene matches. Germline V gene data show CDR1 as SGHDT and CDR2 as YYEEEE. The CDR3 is CASSPRRTGRAYNSPLHF. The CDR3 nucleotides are TGTGCCAGCAGCCCTCGGAGGACAGGAAGGGCCTATAATTCACCCCTCCACTTT.

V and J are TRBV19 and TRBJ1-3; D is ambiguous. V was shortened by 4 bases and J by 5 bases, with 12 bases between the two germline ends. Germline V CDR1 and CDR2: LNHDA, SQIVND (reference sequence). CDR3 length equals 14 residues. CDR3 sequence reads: CASSTSNERNTIYF. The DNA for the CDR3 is TGTGCCAGTAGTACCTCTAATGAAAGAAACACCATATATTTT.

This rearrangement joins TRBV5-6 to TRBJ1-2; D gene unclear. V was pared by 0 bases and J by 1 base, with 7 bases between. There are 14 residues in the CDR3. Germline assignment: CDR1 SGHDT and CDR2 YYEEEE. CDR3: CASSLAGFNYGYTF. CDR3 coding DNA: TGTGCCAGCAGCTTGGCCGGGTTTAACTATGGCTACACCTTC.

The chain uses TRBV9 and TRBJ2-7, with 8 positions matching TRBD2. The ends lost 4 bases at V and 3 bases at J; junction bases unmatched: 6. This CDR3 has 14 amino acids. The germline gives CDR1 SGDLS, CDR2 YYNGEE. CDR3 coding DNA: TGTGCCAGCAGCCCCCGGGGGGGGATCTACGAGCAGTACTTC. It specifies CASSPRGGIYEQYF.

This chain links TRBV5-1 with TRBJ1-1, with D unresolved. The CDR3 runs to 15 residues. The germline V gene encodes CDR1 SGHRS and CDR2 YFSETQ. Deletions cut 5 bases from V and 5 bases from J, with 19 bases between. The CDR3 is CASSVEAARDTEAFF. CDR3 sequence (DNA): TGCGCCAGCAGTGTGGAGGCCGCGCGGGATACTGAAGCTTTCTTT.

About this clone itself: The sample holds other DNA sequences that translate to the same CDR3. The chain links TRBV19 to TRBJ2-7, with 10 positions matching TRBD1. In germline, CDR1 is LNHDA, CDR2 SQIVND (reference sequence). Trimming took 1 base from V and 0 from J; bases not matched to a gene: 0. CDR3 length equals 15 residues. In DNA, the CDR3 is TGTGCCAGTAGTATAGGGACAGGGGGCTCCTACGAGCAGTACTTC. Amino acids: CASSIGTGGSYEQYF.

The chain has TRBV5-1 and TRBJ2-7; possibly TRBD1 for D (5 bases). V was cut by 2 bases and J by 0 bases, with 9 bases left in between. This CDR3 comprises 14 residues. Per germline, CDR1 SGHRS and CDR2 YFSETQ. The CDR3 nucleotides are TGCGCCAGCAGCTTTGGTCAGGGCTCCTACGAGCAGTACTTC. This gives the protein CASSFGQGSYEQYF. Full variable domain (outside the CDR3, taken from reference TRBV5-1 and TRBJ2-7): KAGVTQTPRYLIKTRGQQVTLSCSPISGHRSVSWYQQTPGQGLQFLFEYFSETQRNKGNFPGRFSGRQFSNSRSEMNVSTLELGDSALYLCASSFGQGSYEQYFGPGTRLTVT.

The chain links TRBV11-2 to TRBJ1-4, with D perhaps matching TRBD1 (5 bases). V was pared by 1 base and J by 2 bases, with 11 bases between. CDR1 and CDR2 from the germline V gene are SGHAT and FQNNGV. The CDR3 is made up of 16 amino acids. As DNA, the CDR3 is TGTGCCAGCAGCTTAGTTGGGGGAGGGACTAATGAAAAACTGTTTTTT. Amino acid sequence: CASSLVGGGTNEKLFF.

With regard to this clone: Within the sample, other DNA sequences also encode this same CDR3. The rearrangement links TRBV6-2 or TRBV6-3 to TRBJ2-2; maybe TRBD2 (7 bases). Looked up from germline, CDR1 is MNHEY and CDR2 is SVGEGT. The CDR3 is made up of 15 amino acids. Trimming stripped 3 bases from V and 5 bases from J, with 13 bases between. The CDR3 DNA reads TGTGCCAGCAGTTATGTAGGGGGGGATACCGGGGAGCTGTTTTTT. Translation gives CASSYVGGDTGELFF.

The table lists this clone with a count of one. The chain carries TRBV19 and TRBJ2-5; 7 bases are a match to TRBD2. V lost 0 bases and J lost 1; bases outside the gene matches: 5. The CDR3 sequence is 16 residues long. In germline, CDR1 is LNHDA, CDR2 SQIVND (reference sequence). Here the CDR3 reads CASSIDGGGGQETQYF. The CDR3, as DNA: TGTGCCAGTAGTATAGATGGAGGCGGGGGCCAAGAGACCCAGTACTTC. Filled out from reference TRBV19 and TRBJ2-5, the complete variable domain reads DGGITQSPKYLFRKEGQNVTLSCEQNLNHDAMYWYRQDPGQGLRLIYYSQIVNDFQKGDIAEGYSVSREKKESFPLTVTSAQKNPTAFYLCASSIDGGGGQETQYFGPGTRLLVL.

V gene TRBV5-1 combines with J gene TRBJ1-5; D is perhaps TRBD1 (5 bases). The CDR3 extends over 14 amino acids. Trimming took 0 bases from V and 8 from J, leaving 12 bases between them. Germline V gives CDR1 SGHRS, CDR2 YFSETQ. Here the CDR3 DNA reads TGCGCCAGCAGCTTGGTAGTGGGGGGGAAGCCCCAGCATTTT. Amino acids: CASSLVVGGKPQHF.